This T cell receptor (beta chain) stems from a study of blood T cell repertoires in COVID-19. Across the study: The origin of the acute and convalescent COVID-19 samples was the United States, Italy and Spain.

Repertoires were generated with immunoSEQ multiplex PCR, while TCRdb's copy carries only in-frame clones and drops some. The top ten hold about 12% of the sample, which has under 200,000 clones, under 90% seen once. From germline, CDR1 is SGDLS and CDR2 YYNGEE. With 3 bases clipped from V and 4 bases from J, the junction kept 6 bases outside the gene matches. This CDR3 has 14 amino acids. This clonotype originated in a man aged 50 to 59 who had recovered from COVID-19. Sequenced: PBMCs or T cells enriched from blood (not recorded which). The chain couples TRBV9 to TRBJ1-2; TRBD1 matches 7 bases. CDR3 coding DNA: TGTGCCAGCAGCGCCGGGGACAGCGTCTATGGCTACACCTTC. Protein product: CASSAGDSVYGYTF.